This TCR beta chain was obtained from a study of blood T cell repertoires in COVID-19. At the level of the study: The United States, Italy and Spain provided the acute and convalescent COVID-19 samples. Nucleic acid was either cDNA or gDNA, and it came from T cells, B-cell-depleted T cells, or PBMCs.

With 6 bases removed from V and 5 bases from J, the gap between germline ends came to 20 bases. The CDR3 contains 16 residues. The germline V gene encodes CDR1 MNHEY and CDR2 SMNVEV (reference sequence). Authors' data handling: Reference gene primer amplification yielded estimated nucleated cell counts. The data were produced by immunoSEQ multiplex PCR, yet TCRdb's version contains in-frame clones alone and is incomplete. The V and J calls and the clone size are those of that table, but D and trimming were determined from the DNA. The sample includes 360,000 or so clones, 85% to 90% of them seen just once.

This chain connects TRBV27 to TRBJ1-5, with a tentative D call TRBD1 (6 bases). Specimen: peripheral blood. The TCR originated in a man between 18 and 29 years old with active or convalescent COVID-19. DNA of the CDR3: TGTGCCAGCAGCCAAAACACAGGGATATTACATCAGCCCCAGCATTTT. Encoded protein: CASSQNTGILHQPQHF.